Listed below are T cell receptor beta chains from one sample, sequenced in a study of blood T cell repertoires in COVID-19. Only in-frame clones appear in the TCRdb table, and some are missing; sequencing was by immunoSEQ multiplex PCR. The sample holds around 93,000 clones, over 70% seen once. Sample: peripheral blood. The source is a man aged 55 to 70 with acute or convalescent COVID-19. Both conserved end residues are part of each CDR3. The D gene is left open where the match is weak.

v_gene: TRBV5-8; d_gene: TRBD2; CDR3aa: CASSLVRGRASYNEQFF
v_gene: TRBV19; d_gene: NA; CDR3aa: CASSTGGKLFF
v_gene: TRBV6-2/TRBV6-3; d_gene: TRBD1; CDR3aa: CASSTPYRGTSGNTIYF
v_gene: TRBV19; d_gene: TRBD2; CDR3aa: CASSLLAGSELFF
v_gene: TRBV9; d_gene: NA; CDR3aa: CASSLGTQGEQFF
v_gene: TRBV5-1; d_gene: NA; CDR3aa: CASSSLGNTGELFF
v_gene: TRBV5-1; d_gene: NA; CDR3aa: CASSLAGGYTEAFF
v_gene: TRBV25-1; d_gene: TRBD1; CDR3aa: CASRSDRGLNEQFF
v_gene: TRBV11-3; d_gene: NA; CDR3aa: CASRPGSTNEKLFF
v_gene: TRBV2; d_gene: NA; CDR3aa: CASTDGGRTQYF
v_gene: TRBV27; d_gene: NA; CDR3aa: CASSLIGGIGSGTSNQPQHF
v_gene: TRBV24-1; d_gene: NA; CDR3aa: CATSDGITDTQYF
v_gene: TRBV3-1/TRBV3-2; d_gene: TRBD1; CDR3aa: CASSTQGARPAYSNQPQHF
v_gene: TRBV5-1; d_gene: NA; CDR3aa: CASSLATGNTEAFF
v_gene: TRBV19; d_gene: TRBD1; CDR3aa: CASTLPGQSEQFF
v_gene: TRBV6-5; d_gene: NA; CDR3aa: CASSYLSLNTEAFF
v_gene: TRBV7-9; d_gene: NA; CDR3aa: CASSENHNEQFF
v_gene: TRBV7-2; d_gene: NA; CDR3aa: CASSFFTAPRQFF
v_gene: TRBV2; d_gene: NA; CDR3aa: CASSESSSYNSPLHF
v_gene: TRBV25-1; d_gene: TRBD1; CDR3aa: CASSLSGTVNSPLHF
v_gene: TRBV15; d_gene: TRBD1; CDR3aa: CATSREAPGQGFYEQYF
v_gene: TRBV4-1; d_gene: TRBD1; CDR3aa: CASSQTGGSGSPLHF
v_gene: TRBV18; d_gene: TRBD1; CDR3aa: CASSPRQGPGTEAFF
v_gene: TRBV7-8; d_gene: NA; CDR3aa: CASSFAASRDIETEAFF
v_gene: TRBV19; d_gene: NA; CDR3aa: CASRAAGGRNEKLFF
v_gene: TRBV4-1; d_gene: NA; CDR3aa: CASSQDGVATDTQYF
v_gene: TRBV2; d_gene: NA; CDR3aa: CASTNLQGSPLHF
v_gene: TRBV5-1; d_gene: NA; CDR3aa: CASSLWGPGTEAFF
v_gene: TRBV28; d_gene: NA; CDR3aa: CASQGQNTEAFF
v_gene: TRBV12-5; d_gene: TRBD1; CDR3aa: CASGLASAGQGTLFF
v_gene: TRBV6-1; d_gene: NA; CDR3aa: CASSEYAGAYEQYF
v_gene: TRBV3-1/TRBV3-2; d_gene: NA; CDR3aa: CASSPGLTRELFF
v_gene: TRBV6-1; d_gene: NA; CDR3aa: CASSDSPGSPQHF
v_gene: TRBV19; d_gene: TRBD1; CDR3aa: CASTLTGGNQPQHF
v_gene: TRBV5-1; d_gene: NA; CDR3aa: CASSLGTRGSGELFF
v_gene: TRBV30; d_gene: TRBD1; CDR3aa: CAWSRDRTNLNTGELFF
v_gene: TRBV11-3; d_gene: TRBD1; CDR3aa: CASSPTGSEDNYGYTF
v_gene: TRBV7-9; d_gene: NA; CDR3aa: CASSTDGGQSSPLHF
v_gene: TRBV5-1; d_gene: TRBD1; CDR3aa: CASSSTGESNQPQHF
v_gene: TRBV7-2; d_gene: TRBD1; CDR3aa: CASSSTGSLGNEQFF
v_gene: TRBV7-9; d_gene: TRBD2; CDR3aa: CASSYSAGVEQFF
v_gene: TRBV5-1; d_gene: NA; CDR3aa: CASSFLNYGYTF
v_gene: TRBV12-3/TRBV12-4; d_gene: NA; CDR3aa: CATPPQGGGYTF
v_gene: TRBV3-1/TRBV3-2; d_gene: TRBD1; CDR3aa: CASSPAGQGGEKLFF
v_gene: TRBV6-5; d_gene: NA; CDR3aa: CASSYARGEAFF
v_gene: TRBV28; d_gene: NA; CDR3aa: CASSVSNQPQHF
v_gene: TRBV18; d_gene: TRBD2; CDR3aa: CASSPPGTSGSYNEQFF
v_gene: TRBV12-5; d_gene: TRBD1; CDR3aa: CASGRTGAHDAQYF
v_gene: TRBV6-5; d_gene: TRBD1; CDR3aa: CASRQGAPLNYGYTF
v_gene: TRBV6-5; d_gene: NA; CDR3aa: CASSSPVNTEAFF
v_gene: TRBV27; d_gene: TRBD2; CDR3aa: CASSLISGGTGELFF
v_gene: TRBV10-3; d_gene: NA; CDR3aa: CAISDWGGKSNYGYTF